This TCR beta chain was sequenced in a study of regulatory T cells in long-lasting Graves disease. iRepertoire HTBI primers and Arm-PCR of CDR3 regions built TCR beta libraries. Using its own MiXCR run on the multiplex PCR reads, TCRdb lists one record per CDR3 protein. The repertoire holds over 350,000 distinct CDR3 sequences, with less than 25% as singletons. Time point specified: persistent/refractory GD, antithyroid drugs over 5 years with positive TRAb. The TCR library was prepared using RNA isolated from PBMCs. The CDR3 covers 19 residues. The germline V gene encodes CDR1 SGHVS and CDR2 FQNEAQ. Trimming at V came to 4 bases and at J to 0 bases, leaving 13 bases not matched to a gene. This clonotype was counted only a few times.

The input for sequencing was peripheral blood mononuclear cells (PBMCs), taken when the disease was refractory, from a patient treated with antithyroid drugs. This TCR came from a female donor with Graves disease. The chain carries TRBV7-8 and TRBJ2-5; 11 bases fit TRBD2. This CDR3 reads CASSSLAGGAGTNQETQYF. CDR3 coding DNA: TGTGCCAGCAGCTCCTTAGCGGGAGGGGCTGGGACCAACCAAGAGACCCAGTACTTC.